What follows are 14 T cell receptor beta chains derived from one specimen sequenced in a study of STAT5B mutations in CD4+ large granular lymphocyte leukemia. Profiled with immunoSEQ multiplex PCR; TCRdb holds only in-frame clones, not every one. This table holds some 30,000 clones, just under 75% found once. The sample taken for sequencing was CD4+ T cells from blood buffy coats. The receptor source for this set is a human donor in good health.

The V gene is TRBV6-1, the J gene TRBJ1-5; D not resolved. Per germline, CDR1 MNHNS and CDR2 SASEGT. V was trimmed by 5 bases and J by 5 bases, leaving 16 bases between them. The length of the CDR3 is 15 residues. CDR3 region: CASSRTRRVDQPQHF. CDR3 DNA: TGTGCCAGCAGTAGAACGCGGCGAGTTGATCAGCCCCAGCATTTT.

V is TRBV2 and J is TRBJ1-2, with TRBD1 matching 7 bases. Germline CDR1 is SNHLY and CDR2 is FYNNEI. CDR3 size: 13 residues. V was pared by 7 bases and J by 4 bases, with 6 bases of the junction left unmatched. This CDR3 is CASNQGGSYGYTF. The DNA of the CDR3 is TGTGCCAGCAATCAGGGGGGGAGCTATGGCTACACCTTC.

A note on this clone: One junction end does not reproduce the germline sequence, and a read error may be involved. This sequence joins TRBV5-4 and TRBJ1-3; weak D call: TRBD1 (5 bases). The CDR3 spans 17 residues. Germline CDR1 and CDR2: SGHNT and YYREEE (reference sequence). The DNA of the CDR3 is TGTGCCAGCAGCTTGGAGTGGGCAGGGAGCTCTGAAAACACCATATATTTT. Translating it yields CASSLEWAGSSENTIYF.

Only a few counts were recorded for this clone. CDR3 loop: CASSLEGSAHGNTIYF. CDR3 DNA: TGCGCCAGCAGCTTGGAAGGGTCGGCACACGGAAACACCATATATTTT. The chain combines TRBV5-1 with TRBJ1-3; D uncertain. Per germline, CDR1 SGHRS and CDR2 YFSETQ. This CDR3 is built from 16 residues. Trimming removed 0 bases at V and 4 bases at J, with 14 bases between.

The V and J genes are TRBV9 and TRBJ2-3; 7 positions match TRBD2. V was pared by 4 bases and J by 5 bases, with 13 bases of the junction left unmatched. Germline loops: CDR1 SGDLS, CDR2 YYNGEE. The CDR3 has 16 amino acids. Here the CDR3 DNA reads TGTGCCAGCAGCCCAGGAGCTAGCGGCCTGCGAGATACGCAGTATTTT. It specifies CASSPGASGLRDTQYF.

The V call is TRBV5-5, the J call TRBJ2-3; 9 positions agree with TRBD1. The CDR3 spans 16 residues. The trim removed 0 bases at V and 3 bases at J, leaving 5 bases unmatched. Germline-derived CDR1 and CDR2 are SGHKS and YYEKEE (reference sequence). CDR3 nucleotides: TGTGCCAGCAGCTTGGCCAGGGACAGGGCAACAGATACGCAGTATTTT. It codes for CASSLARDRATDTQYF.

The chain links TRBV19 to TRBJ2-2; a possible D gene is TRBD2 (7 bases). The CDR3 consists of 15 residues. The germline V gene has CDR1 LNHDA and CDR2 SQIVND (reference sequence). V was trimmed by 5 bases and J by 5 bases, leaving 15 bases between them. The DNA of the CDR3 is TGTGCCAGTAGTCCCCTTCGGGGGGCGACCGGGGAGCTGTTTTTT. Its protein product is CASSPLRGATGELFF. Using reference TRBV19 and TRBJ2-2 for the parts outside the CDR3, the full variable domain is DGGITQSPKYLFRKEGQNVTLSCEQNLNHDAMYWYRQDPGQGLRLIYYSQIVNDFQKGDIAEGYSVSREKKESFPLTVTSAQKNPTAFYLCASSPLRGATGELFFGEGSRLTVL.

The chain is built from TRBV25-1 and TRBJ1-2, with 7 bases fitting TRBD1. The CDR3 sequence is 13 residues long. V shed 4 bases, J shed 2 bases, and the junction held 1 base outside the gene matches. Germline V gene data show CDR1 as MGHDK and CDR2 as SYGVNS. As DNA, the CDR3 is TGTGCCAGCAGTGCGACAGGGAACTATGGCTACACCTTC. It yields the protein CASSATGNYGYTF.

For this clone: An end of the junction does not agree with germline; a read error may underlie this. The CDR3: CASSGGADRIVSTDTQYF. CDR3 DNA sequence: TGTGCCAGTAGCGGGGGGGCGGACAGGATTGTAAGCACAGATACGCAGTATTTT. The chain employs TRBV9 and TRBJ2-3; 11 bases are a match to TRBD2. Germline CDR1 is SGDLS and CDR2 is YYNGEE. The CDR3 extends over 18 amino acids.

The J gene is TRBJ2-3, the V gene TRBV5-1, with D hard to call. The CDR3 has 13 residues. CDR1 and CDR2 from the germline V gene are SGHRS and YFSETQ. Trimming removed 4 bases at V and 0 bases at J, with 6 bases between. CDR3 coding DNA: TGCGCCAGCAGCACTGGTAGCACAGATACGCAGTATTTT. Translation gives CASSTGSTDTQYF. Full variable domain (missing parts from reference TRBV5-1 and TRBJ2-3): KAGVTQTPRYLIKTRGQQVTLSCSPISGHRSVSWYQQTPGQGLQFLFEYFSETQRNKGNFPGRFSGRQFSNSRSEMNVSTLELGDSALYLCASSTGSTDTQYFGPGTRLTVL.

In its sample, this clone was seen a few times. The chain couples TRBV5-1 to TRBJ2-3; 7 bases are a match to TRBD2. This CDR3 region has 14 residues. Germline CDR1 SGHRS, CDR2 YFSETQ. V was pared by 7 bases and J by 4 bases, with 9 bases of the junction left unmatched. CDR3 sequence: CASGLADPSDTQYF. Written as DNA, the CDR3 is TGCGCCAGCGGTCTAGCGGACCCTTCAGATACGCAGTATTTT.

The chain combines TRBV28 with TRBJ1-5, with D tentatively TRBD1 (6 bases). Germline values: CDR1 MDHEN, CDR2 SYDVKM. With 3 bases removed from V and 9 bases from J, the gap between germline ends came to 15 bases. CDR3 length: 14 amino acids. CDR3 sequence (DNA): TGTGCCAGCAGTTTGGTGGACAGTGGGTGGCCCCAGCATTTT. Protein: CASSLVDSGWPQHF.

This sequence joins TRBV30 and TRBJ2-5, with D uncertain. The end of the DNA is better explained by TRBJ2-7, so the J call may be wrong. Germline V gene data show CDR1 as GTSNPN and CDR2 as SVGIG (reference sequence). The CDR3 length is 13 residues. The CDR3 loop reads CAWRRQEISEQYF. The CDR3 nucleotides read TGTGCCTGGAGGCGGCAGGAGATTAGCGAGCAGTACTTC.

This sequence joins TRBV11-2 and TRBJ2-3; D remains ambiguous. The V gene's germline CDR1 is SGHAT and CDR2 FQNNGV. The V gene lost 3 bases and the J gene lost 3 bases, with 7 bases spanning the gap. CDR3 length: 13 amino acids. The DNA of the CDR3 is TGTGCCAGCAGCTTTGTTACAACAGATACGCAGTATTTT. Its protein product is CASSFVTTDTQYF.